The clone carrying this T cell receptor beta chain was seen many times. This record comes from a study of T cells after posttransplantation cyclophosphamide. The germline CDR1 and CDR2 sequences are MNHEY and SVGAGI. This CDR3 comprises 14 residues. V lost 7 bases, J lost 3 bases, and 15 bases lay in between. Generated by immunoSEQ multiplex PCR, the TCRdb table keeps only in-frame clones and is missing some. The sample presents about 36,000 clones, none singletons. This related bone marrow graft donor gave peripheral blood on the day of marrow donation. The clonotype originates from a girl between 10 and 17 years old in good health, CMV-negative, and a related stem cell transplant donor. The chain combines TRBV6-5 with TRBJ1-2, with D possibly being TRBD1 (6 bases). Input material: PBMCs. CDR3 sequence: CASKQGRWDYGYTF. As DNA, the CDR3 is TGTGCCAGCAAACAGGGTCGCTGGGACTATGGCTACACCTTC.